Described below is a single T cell receptor beta chain sequence and its context. Sequencing used immunoSEQ multiplex PCR; TCRdb keeps in-frame clones, though not all of them. The sample yields fewer than 400,000 clones, more than 75% seen once. The data are from a study of blood T cell repertoires in COVID-19. Study summary: Sources were T cells, B-cell-depleted T cells, or PBMCs; the material itself was cDNA or gDNA.

Germline CDR1 LGHNA, CDR2 YNFKEQ. Trimming cost V 4 bases and J 1 base; bases outside gene matches: 3. CDR3 length: 15 residues. The clonotype originates from a human donor in a cohort sampled during active COVID-19. The sample comprised peripheral blood. The rearrangement uses TRBV4-2 and TRBJ2-2; 7 bases agree with TRBD1. DNA of the CDR3: TGTGCCAGCAGCCCCGGGACAGTGAACACCGGGGAGCTGTTTTTT. Amino acid sequence: CASSPGTVNTGELFF.